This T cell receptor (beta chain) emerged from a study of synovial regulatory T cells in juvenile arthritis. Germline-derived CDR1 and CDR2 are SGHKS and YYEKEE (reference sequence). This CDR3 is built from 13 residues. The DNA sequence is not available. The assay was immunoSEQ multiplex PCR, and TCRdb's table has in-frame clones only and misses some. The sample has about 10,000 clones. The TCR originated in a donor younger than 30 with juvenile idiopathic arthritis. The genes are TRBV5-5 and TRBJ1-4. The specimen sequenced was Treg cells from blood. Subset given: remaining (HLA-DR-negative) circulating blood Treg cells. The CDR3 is CASSFPHNEKLFF. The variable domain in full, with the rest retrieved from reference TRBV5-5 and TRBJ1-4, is DAGVTQSPTHLIKTRGQQVTLRCSPISGHKSVSWYQQVLGQGPQFIFQYYEKEERGRGNFPDRFSARQFPNYSSELNVNALLLGDSALYLCASSFPHNEKLFFGSGTQLSVL.